This TCR beta chain stems from a study of T cells in Graves' hyperthyroidism and ophthalmopathy. Study-level findings and limits: Blood also carried most thyroid clonotypes expanded above 0.001. A model built on 13 V-J features separated ophthalmopathy from stable hyperthyroidism.

This clonotype occurred a few times. The antigen is undetermined. The V end lost 3 bases, the J end lost 8 bases, and 19 bases lay between the germline ends. The CDR3 has 15 residues. Germline CDR1 and CDR2: LNHNV and YYDKDF (reference sequence). The CDR3 regions of TCR beta were amplified from RNA transcripts. First-round RT-PCR of the TCR CDR3 relied on the HTBI primer set. Each CDR3 protein is one row after TCRdb ran MiXCR on the multiplex PCR reads. The table has a few hundred thousand distinct CDR3 sequences, 20% to 30% seen once; the top ten hold 70% to 75%. Every diagnosis used clinical symptoms, serum thyroxine and TRAb, thyroid ultrasound and orbital computed tomography.

Sequenced sample: blood. The receptor was isolated from a man aged 50-60 years with Graves' hyperthyroidism. The chain carries TRBV15 and TRBJ1-1; unclear D gene. The DNA of the CDR3 is TGTGCCACCAGCAGGACGATAGTCGAGGGTAGCGAAGCTTTCTTT. As protein: CATSRTIVEGSEAFF.